Shown below are 19 T cell receptor beta chains from a single sample sequenced in a study of T-cell memory formation after mild COVID-19. TCRdb reprocessed the 5' RACE reads with MiXCR, giving one entry per CDR3 protein. The sample shows about 200,000 distinct CDR3 sequences, 9.5% to 10% of them seen only once. The specimen was PBMCs or a T cell subset sorted from them (not recorded which). These receptors all stem from a man in his late teens or twenties who had mild COVID-19 (a few samples of this study predate the infection). Cell type and time point are not known.

The genes are TRBV9 and TRBJ2-3; no definite D call. V dropped 0 bases and J dropped 3 bases, with 8 bases sitting between them. Per germline, CDR1 SGDLS and CDR2 YYNGEE. The CDR3 has 14 amino acids. For the CDR3, the DNA is TGTGCCAGCAGCGTAGATATTGGGACAGATACGCAGTATTTT. Translated: CASSVDIGTDTQYF.

V and J are TRBV10-3 and TRBJ2-5; 9 bases are shared with TRBD1. The CDR3 is 16 residues long. The germline gives CDR1 ENHRY, CDR2 SYGVKD. The junction had 6 bases not matched to a gene; V was cut back by 0 bases and J by 4 bases. CDR3 DNA: TGTGCCATCAGTGAGTCCGGGACAGGGTCTCGAGAGACCCAGTACTTC. Its translation: CAISESGTGSRETQYF.

This clonotype has only a few counts. This chain connects TRBV5-4 to TRBJ1-1; TRBD1 aligns across 7 bases. The CDR3 spans 15 residues. V gave up 0 bases and J gave up 4 bases; unmatched junction bases: 6. From germline, CDR1 is SGHNT and CDR2 YYREEE (reference sequence). CDR3 nucleotides: TGTGCCAGCAGCTTGGATCTAGCAGGGGGCACTGAAGCTTTCTTT. It specifies CASSLDLAGGTEAFF.

This clonotype has a count of ten or more. V gene TRBV3-1 combines with J gene TRBJ2-7, with D perhaps TRBD1 (5 bases). The germline V gene encodes CDR1 LGHDT and CDR2 YNNKEL (reference sequence). The length of the CDR3 is 14 residues. V was clipped by 0 bases and J by 3 bases, with 9 bases between them. CDR3 nucleotide sequence: TGTGCCAGCAGCCAAGAGGATCAGGGCTACGAGCAGTACTTC. Encoded protein: CASSQEDQGYEQYF.

The chain employs TRBV4-2 and TRBJ2-4, with TRBD2 identical over 9 bases. CDR3 length: 13 residues. Germline CDR1 LGHNA, CDR2 YNFKEQ. The V segment lost 8 bases and the J segment 6 bases; nucleotides outside the gene matches: 5. CDR3: CASGAGGTNIQYF. The CDR3 coding sequence is TGTGCCAGCGGTGCGGGGGGGACAAACATTCAGTACTTC.

This chain joins TRBV7-8 and TRBJ2-5; 9 bases align to TRBD2. This CDR3 is 15 amino acids long. With 3 bases clipped from V and 5 bases from J, the junction kept 7 bases outside the gene matches. Germline V gene lookup returns CDR1 SGHVS and CDR2 FQNEAQ. The CDR3 protein is CASSFGRGGNETQYF. CDR3 in DNA: TGTGCCAGCAGCTTCGGGCGGGGGGGCAACGAGACCCAGTACTTC.

This chain uses TRBV12-3 or TRBV12-4 with TRBJ1-4, with D possibly being TRBD1 (5 bases). The CDR3 consists of 14 residues. The germline V and J ends were trimmed by 6 bases and 4 bases, with 12 bases remaining between them. In DNA form, the CDR3 reads TGTGCCAGCAGCCCGGGGCCGAATAATGAAAAACTGTTTTTT. The encoded protein is CASSPGPNNEKLFF.

This clonotype was detected a few times. This sequence joins TRBV7-2 and TRBJ1-2; tentative D call: TRBD1 (5 bases). The CDR3 sequence is 14 residues long. In germline, CDR1 is SGHTA, CDR2 FQGNSA. Deletions cut 2 bases from V and 4 bases from J, with 11 bases between. The chain's CDR3 is CASSLFQGGYGYTF. The CDR3 nucleotides read TGTGCCAGCAGCTTATTCCAGGGAGGCTATGGCTACACCTTC.

The chain recombines TRBV29-1 with TRBJ2-7, with 7 bases lining up with TRBD1. The CDR3 covers 12 residues. CDR1 is SQVTM and CDR2 is ANQGSEA in the germline V gene. The junction had 3 bases not matched to a gene; V was cut back by 1 base and J by 6 bases. Here the CDR3 reads CSVEGAGGEQYV. DNA for the CDR3: TGCAGCGTTGAAGGGGCAGGGGGCGAGCAGTACGTC.

This chain connects TRBV10-3 to TRBJ2-5; D is uncertain. This CDR3 region has 13 residues. The germline CDR1 and CDR2 sequences are ENHRY and SYGVKD. The ends were cut back, 4 bases at V and 4 bases at J, with 10 bases in the middle. CDR3 coding DNA: TGTGCCATCAGTGCTCGGTTTAGAGAGACCCAGTACTTC. Translation gives CAISARFRETQYF.

This clonotype appeared a few times. Written as DNA, the CDR3 is TGTGCCAGCAGCTTGAGGGGGGAGACGACCCAGTACTTC. This sequence encodes CASSLRGETTQYF. The rearrangement joins TRBV5-6 to TRBJ2-5; D possibly uses TRBD1 or TRBD2 (6 bases each). V was cut by 1 base and J by 7 bases, with 11 bases left in between. The V gene's germline CDR1 is SGHDT and CDR2 YYEEEE. The CDR3 is 13 amino acids.

Written as DNA, the CDR3 is TGCGCCAGCAGCTCATTTCAGGGGGCAGGCACAGATACGCAGTATTTT. This sequence encodes CASSSFQGAGTDTQYF. V usage is TRBV5-1 and J usage is TRBJ2-3; 8 positions match TRBD1. Trimming at V came to 3 bases and at J to 1 base, leaving 7 bases not matched to a gene. Germline loops: CDR1 SGHRS, CDR2 YFSETQ. The CDR3 has 16 amino acids.

There are many counts of this clonotype. This chain uses TRBV12-3 or TRBV12-4 with TRBJ2-3; D possibly corresponds to TRBD2 (5 bases). Trimming removed 4 bases at V and 0 bases at J, with 8 bases between. The CDR3 is 14 residues long. The CDR3 here is CASSSRESTDTQYF. As DNA, the CDR3 is TGTGCCAGCAGTTCGAGGGAAAGCACAGATACGCAGTATTTT.

The genes are TRBV4-2 and TRBJ2-3; TRBD1 matches 9 bases. The V and J ends lost 4 bases and 6 bases, in that order; junction bases with no gene match: 11. This CDR3 has 16 residues. Germline V gives CDR1 LGHNA, CDR2 YNFKEQ. CDR3 DNA: TGTGCCAGCAGCCCCGTCCCGGGACAGGGAGTGGATACGCAGTATTTT. It specifies CASSPVPGQGVDTQYF.

The CDR3 region is CASRPRAGNGYTF. DNA for the CDR3: TGTGCCAGCAGACCTAGGGCAGGGAATGGCTACACCTTC. The chain has TRBV7-8 and TRBJ1-2; D is possibly TRBD1 (5 bases). The length of the CDR3 is 13 residues. Trimming removed 6 bases at V and 6 bases at J, with 14 bases between. Germline V gene data show CDR1 as SGHVS and CDR2 as FQNEAQ.

This clonotype was counted at least ten times. The chain recombines TRBV15 with TRBJ2-2; D call uncertain. The CDR3 totals 13 residues. V was trimmed by 0 bases and J by 6 bases, leaving 5 bases between them. Germline V lookup: CDR1 LNHNV, CDR2 YYDKDF (reference sequence). The chain's CDR3 is CATSRDRAGELFF. As DNA, the CDR3 is TGTGCCACCAGCAGAGATCGCGCCGGGGAGCTGTTTTTT.

J is TRBJ1-5 and V is TRBV18; the D is unclear. Germline CDR1 and CDR2: KGHSH and LQKENI. Between the trimmed V and J ends, which lost 1 base and 15 bases, there was a span of 10 bases. The CDR3 runs 11 residues. This CDR3 is CASSPRVPTHF. Here the CDR3 DNA reads TGTGCCAGCTCACCACGAGTACCCACGCATTTT.

This clonotype was recorded a few times. The chain joins TRBV6-2 or TRBV6-3 to TRBJ2-3, with 13 positions matching TRBD2. Germline V lookup: CDR1 MNHEY, CDR2 SVGEGT. This CDR3 comprises 16 residues. The ends lost 6 bases at V and 2 bases at J; junction bases unmatched: 5. CDR3 bases: TGTGCCAGCAGGCAAGGACTAGCGGGGGCCACAGATACGCAGTATTTT. Its protein product is CASRQGLAGATDTQYF.

A few counts support this clonotype. The chain links TRBV11-1 to TRBJ2-2, with unresolved D. The V end was cut by 5 bases, the J end by 4 bases, with 8 bases between. The germline CDR1 and CDR2 sequences are SGHAT and FQDESV (reference sequence). The CDR3 totals 13 residues. In DNA, the CDR3 is TGTGCCAGCAGCCCTCGGAGCACCGGGGAGCTGTTTTTT. It translates to CASSPRSTGELFF.